The clone carrying this T cell receptor (beta chain) was detected once. Its antigen is not identified. Clones were sequenced by immunoSEQ multiplex PCR, and TCRdb holds only the in-frame ones, with some missing. Here the sample spans about 110,000 clones, 90% being singletons. The data are from a study of OX40 agonist ivuxolimab in advanced cancers. Study-level results: At doses 0.1 to 3.0 mg/kg, CD4+ and CD8+ clones expanded.

The CDR3 contains 13 residues. Trimming took off 10 bases at V and 3 bases at J, with 15 bases between the two ends. Germline loops: CDR1 SNHLY, CDR2 FYNNEI. The genes are TRBV2 and TRBJ1-2; D might be TRBD1 (6 bases). The receptor's source is an adult with an advanced solid tumor such as melanoma, head and neck, liver or kidney cancer. The starting material was CD4+ or CD8+ T cells sorted from blood, obtained in a trial of the OX40 agonist ivuxolimab. CDR3 protein: CANSRGLDYGYTF. CDR3 coding DNA: TGTGCCAACTCCAGGGGTTTGGACTATGGCTACACCTTC.